One and the same sample provided the 28 T cell receptor beta chains below, sequenced in a study of OX40 agonist ivuxolimab in advanced cancers. Profiled with immunoSEQ multiplex PCR; TCRdb holds only in-frame clones, not every one. This table has under 65,000 clones, about 89% appearing once. Specimen: CD4+ or CD8+ T cells sorted from blood, collected in a trial of the OX40 agonist ivuxolimab. The receptors derive from an adult with an advanced solid tumor such as melanoma, head and neck, liver or kidney cancer.

The chain couples TRBV7-3 to TRBJ2-1; D gene unclear. This CDR3 region has 15 residues. Germline V gives CDR1 SGHTA, CDR2 FQGTGA. V was shortened by 2 bases and J by 3 bases, with 11 bases between the two germline ends. The CDR3 protein is CASSLQAPNYNEQFF. CDR3 sequence (DNA): TGTGCCAGCAGCTTACAAGCTCCCAACTACAATGAGCAGTTCTTC.

The J gene is TRBJ1-3, the V gene TRBV5-4, with D unresolved. Deletions cut 4 bases from V and 4 bases from J, with 18 bases between. Looked up from germline, CDR1 is SGHNT and CDR2 is YYREEE (reference sequence). This CDR3 comprises 16 residues. This chain's CDR3 is CASSPDPPLGGNTIYF. CDR3 DNA sequence: TGTGCCAGCAGCCCGGACCCCCCCCTTGGGGGAAACACCATATATTTT.

The V and J genes are TRBV19 and TRBJ1-1; D is ambiguous. V shed 2 bases and J shed 5 bases, with 6 bases lying between them. CDR1 is LNHDA and CDR2 is SQIVND in the germline V gene (reference sequence). The CDR3 has 12 amino acids. The CDR3 is CASSISATEAFF. CDR3 coding DNA: TGTGCCAGTAGTATATCTGCGACTGAAGCTTTCTTT.

This clone was counted a single time. This chain joins TRBV9 and TRBJ1-2; tentative D call: TRBD1 (6 bases). Germline V gives CDR1 SGDLS, CDR2 YYNGEE. This CDR3 contains 12 residues. With 7 bases removed from V and 3 bases from J, the gap between germline ends came to 10 bases. CDR3 amino acids: CASQGPDYGYTF. DNA of the CDR3: TGTGCCAGCCAGGGGCCGGACTATGGCTACACCTTC.

V is TRBV13 and J is TRBJ2-5; D is uncertain. Germline V lookup: CDR1 PRHDT, CDR2 FYEKMQ (reference sequence). This CDR3 comprises 14 residues. V lost 5 bases, J lost 2 bases, and 12 bases lay in between. The CDR3: CASSPNPEQETQYF. The CDR3 region has the DNA TGTGCCAGCAGCCCCAACCCAGAGCAAGAGACCCAGTACTTC.

The chain carries TRBV6-5 and TRBJ1-1; no reliable D call. The V gene lost 1 base and the J gene lost 1 base, with 10 bases spanning the gap. CDR1 and CDR2 from the germline V gene are MNHEY and SVGAGI. CDR3 length: 15 residues. CDR3 sequence reads: CASSYFTGPNTEAFF. CDR3 in DNA: TGTGCCAGCAGTTACTTCACCGGGCCGAACACTGAAGCTTTCTTT.

This rearrangement joins TRBV9 to TRBJ2-5, with 13 nucleotides matching TRBD2. V lost 3 bases and J lost 4; bases outside the gene matches: 6. Germline V gene sequence: CDR1 SGDLS, CDR2 YYNGEE. CDR3 size: 16 residues. The DNA for the CDR3 is TGTGCCAGCAGCGCACTAGCGGGGGGGCCGATAGAGACCCAGTACTTC. This gives the protein CASSALAGGPIETQYF.

The V call is TRBV9, the J call TRBJ2-1, with no clear D. The CDR3 runs 12 residues. V dropped 0 bases and J dropped 6 bases, with 4 bases sitting between them. CDR1 is SGDLS, CDR2 YYNGEE, per germline. The DNA for the CDR3 is TGTGCCAGCAGCGTAGACAGCAATGAGCAGTTCTTC. This sequence encodes CASSVDSNEQFF.

The rearrangement uses TRBV30 and TRBJ1-2; D not certain. The germline gives CDR1 GTSNPN, CDR2 SVGIG (reference sequence). This CDR3 has 11 amino acids. Trimming removed 4 bases at V and 1 base at J, with 4 bases between. The CDR3 sequence is CAWTDNYGYTF. The CDR3 DNA is TGTGCCTGGACGGATAACTATGGCTACACCTTC. The variable domain in full, with the rest retrieved from reference TRBV30 and TRBJ1-2, is SQTIHQWPATLVQPVGSPLSLECTVEGTSNPNLYWYRQAAGRGLQLLFYSVGIGQISSEVPQNLSASRPQDRQFILSSKKLLLSDSGFYLCAWTDNYGYTFGSGTRLTVV.

The CDR3: CASSQGSEGGPTYGYTF. CDR3 nucleotides: TGTGCCAGCAGCCAAGGATCTGAAGGGGGCCCGACCTATGGCTACACCTTC. The chain is built from TRBV7-9 and TRBJ1-2, with TRBD1 matching 7 bases. The CDR3 is 17 amino acids. Germline CDR1 is SEHNR and CDR2 is FQNEAQ (reference sequence). Trimming at V came to 5 bases and at J to 4 bases, leaving 16 bases not matched to a gene. The complete variable domain, with remaining parts taken from reference TRBV7-9 and TRBJ1-2, reads DTGVSQNPRHKITKRGQNVTFRCDPISEHNRLYWYRQTLGQGPEFLTYFQNEAQLEKSRLLSDRFSAERPKGSFSTLEIQRTEQGDSAMYLCASSQGSEGGPTYGYTFGSGTRLTVV.

The chain links TRBV28 to TRBJ2-1; 12 bases are shared with TRBD2. J lost 5 bases, V lost 6 bases, and 8 bases had no gene match. In germline, CDR1 is MDHEN, CDR2 SYDVKM. This CDR3 contains 16 residues. CDR3 nucleotides: TGTGCCAGCAGGACTAGCGGGGGTTCTCTGAACAATGAGCAGTTCTTC. Protein: CASRTSGGSLNNEQFF.

This clone appeared once. The chain joins TRBV5-4 to TRBJ2-1, with a tentative D call TRBD1 (5 bases). The CDR3 loop spans 12 amino acids. Per the germline V gene, CDR1 is SGHNT and CDR2 is YYREEE (reference sequence). V lost 8 bases to trimming and J lost 4 bases, with 10 bases between them. The DNA for the CDR3 is TGTGCCAGTACGACAGCATACAATGAGCAGTTCTTC. It yields the protein CASTTAYNEQFF.

The CDR3 region has the DNA TGCGCCAGCAGCCCCGTGGGACAGGGGAACCCCTACGAGCAGTACTTC. Translation gives CASSPVGQGNPYEQYF. V is TRBV4-1 and J is TRBJ2-7; TRBD1 matches at 10 bases. The V gene end was trimmed by 4 bases and the J gene end by 2 bases; junction bases not matched to a gene: 8. CDR1 and CDR2 from the germline V gene are MGHRA and YSYEKL. The CDR3 contains 16 residues.

The chain uses TRBV6-5 and TRBJ2-5, with D perhaps matching TRBD1 (5 bases). V was clipped by 0 bases and J by 2 bases, with 7 bases between them. CDR3 length: 14 amino acids. CDR1 is MNHEY and CDR2 is SVGAGI in the germline V gene. CDR3 nucleotide sequence: TGTGCCAGCAGTTACTCGGACACGCAAGAGACCCAGTACTTC. Its protein is CASSYSDTQETQYF.

The CDR3 is CASSSYTGGEKLFF. For the CDR3, the DNA is TGTGCCAGCAGTTCTTATACAGGGGGCGAAAAACTGTTTTTT. The chain uses TRBV28 and TRBJ1-4, with 9 bases matching TRBD1. This CDR3 spans 14 amino acids. Per the germline V gene, CDR1 is MDHEN and CDR2 is SYDVKM. The V and J ends lost 4 bases and 8 bases, in that order; junction bases with no gene match: 5.

The chain recombines TRBV7-8 with TRBJ1-3, with D possibly matching TRBD1 (5 bases). Germline assignment: CDR1 SGHVS and CDR2 FQNEAQ. The length of the CDR3 is 14 residues. The V and J ends lost 1 base and 4 bases respectively, with 8 bases between them. CDR3 DNA: TGTGCCAGCAGCTTAGGGGGGATGGGAAACACCATATATTTT. As protein: CASSLGGMGNTIYF.

The chain combines TRBV27 with TRBJ1-2, with D possibly matching TRBD1 (6 bases). V lost 8 bases and J lost 8, with 15 bases in between. Germline lookup yields CDR1 MNHEY and CDR2 SMNVEV (reference sequence). The CDR3 runs 12 residues. The CDR3 region has the DNA TGTGCCAGCCGCCTGGGGGCCCAAGGCTACACCTTC. It is translated as CASRLGAQGYTF.

This clone came up a few times. V usage is TRBV30 and J usage is TRBJ1-1; D remains ambiguous. This CDR3 region has 13 residues. Germline CDR1 GTSNPN, CDR2 SVGIG (reference sequence). Deletions cut 4 bases from V and 2 bases from J, with 11 bases between. CDR3 in DNA: TGTGCCTGGAATCCTATGCGAAACACTGAAGCTTTCTTT. It yields the protein CAWNPMRNTEAFF. Based on the CDR3 plus reference TRBV30 and TRBJ1-1, the full variable domain is SQTIHQWPATLVQPVGSPLSLECTVEGTSNPNLYWYRQAAGRGLQLLFYSVGIGQISSEVPQNLSASRPQDRQFILSSKKLLLSDSGFYLCAWNPMRNTEAFFGQGTRLTVV.

The chain couples TRBV29-1 to TRBJ1-1; D is unresolved. Deletions cut 4 bases from V and 4 bases from J, with 7 bases between. This CDR3 has 11 amino acids. Germline lookup yields CDR1 SQVTM and CDR2 ANQGSEA. CDR3 sequence reads: CSVGGRTEAFF. As DNA, the CDR3 is TGCAGCGTTGGGGGTCGCACTGAAGCTTTCTTT. The full variable domain, its missing parts supplied by reference TRBV29-1 and TRBJ1-1, is SAVISQKPSRDICQRGTSLTIQCQVDSQVTMMFWYRQQPGQSLTLIATANQGSEATYESGFVIDKFPISRPNLTFSTLTVSNMSPEDSSIYLCSVGGRTEAFFGQGTRLTVV.

This chain joins TRBV29-1 and TRBJ1-2; perhaps TRBD1 as D (5 bases). The CDR3 contains 14 residues. Germline values: CDR1 SQVTM, CDR2 ANQGSEA. V gave up 1 base and J gave up 4 bases, with 13 bases separating them. The DNA of the CDR3 is TGCAGCGTTGAAGTCGGGGGAGCCGGCTATGGCTACACCTTC. This translates into CSVEVGGAGYGYTF.

V and J are TRBV6-1 and TRBJ1-5; D is possibly TRBD1 (5 bases). The germline V and J ends were trimmed by 5 bases and 6 bases, with 11 bases remaining between them. From germline, CDR1 is MNHNS and CDR2 SASEGT. The CDR3 consists of 13 residues. The CDR3 nucleotides read TGTGCCAGCAGTCAGGGTTGGGGTCAGCCCCAGCATTTT. Translation: CASSQGWGQPQHF.

The chain links TRBV6-1 to TRBJ2-4; D gene ambiguous. The CDR3 is 14 residues long. Germline V gene lookup returns CDR1 MNHNS and CDR2 SASEGT. Trimming removed 4 bases from V and 6 bases from J, with 13 bases in between. The CDR3 DNA reads TGTGCCAGCAGTGTGACACGCTGGGTAAACATTCAGTACTTC. It encodes CASSVTRWVNIQYF.

The chain carries TRBV9 and TRBJ1-1; 11 bases align to TRBD1. The trim removed 3 bases at V and 0 bases at J, leaving 13 bases unmatched. The CDR3 sequence is 19 residues long. CDR1 is SGDLS, CDR2 YYNGEE, per germline. CDR3 amino acids: CASSASGTGGFILNTEAFF. The CDR3 DNA sequence: TGTGCCAGCAGCGCCTCCGGGACAGGGGGTTTTATATTGAACACTGAAGCTTTCTTT.

J is TRBJ1-3 and V is TRBV13; D remains unclear. The V and J ends lost 5 bases and 2 bases respectively, with 4 bases between them. Germline CDR1 and CDR2: PRHDT and FYEKMQ (reference sequence). The CDR3 length is 12 residues. The CDR3 loop is CASSQTGNTIYF. The DNA of the CDR3 is TGTGCCAGCAGCCAAACTGGAAACACCATATATTTT.

The V and J genes are TRBV27 and TRBJ2-7; perhaps TRBD2 as D (5 bases). Germline V gene data show CDR1 as MNHEY and CDR2 as SMNVEV (reference sequence). The CDR3 sequence is 15 residues long. V was trimmed by 2 bases and J by 7 bases, leaving 18 bases between them. The CDR3, as DNA: TGTGCCAGCAGTTTAAGGCAGATGACTACGTGGGAGCAGTACTTC. Translation gives CASSLRQMTTWEQYF.

This chain joins TRBV13 and TRBJ2-7, with D uncertain. The germline V gene encodes CDR1 PRHDT and CDR2 FYEKMQ (reference sequence). V lost 0 bases, J lost 4 bases, and 19 bases lay in between. The CDR3 length is 17 residues. In nucleotides, the CDR3 is TGTGCCAGCAGCTTAGGGCCAGGCCAGGCGATAAGGTACGAGCAGTACTTC. This translates into CASSLGPGQAIRYEQYF.

This chain links TRBV7-9 with TRBJ2-7; no clear D. Trimming stripped 2 bases from V and 3 bases from J, with 8 bases between. The V gene's germline CDR1 is SEHNR and CDR2 FQNEAQ (reference sequence). CDR3 length: 13 residues. CDR3 sequence: CASSLSDGYEQYF. The CDR3 nucleotides are TGTGCCAGCAGCTTATCCGATGGCTACGAGCAGTACTTC.

This sequence joins TRBV13 and TRBJ2-5; the match to TRBD2 covers 11 bases. Germline V CDR1 and CDR2: PRHDT, FYEKMQ (reference sequence). V lost 7 bases, J lost 2 bases, and 6 bases stayed unmatched. The CDR3 covers 15 residues. The CDR3 DNA sequence: TGTGCCAGCAAAACCCGACTAGCGGGGCAAGAGACCCAGTACTTC. This codes for CASKTRLAGQETQYF.